The clone carrying this T cell receptor (beta chain) was seen once. Its antigen is still unknown. Repertoires were generated with immunoSEQ multiplex PCR, while TCRdb's copy carries only in-frame clones and drops some. This sample yields roughly 150,000 clones, of which roughly 90% are seen a single time; under 4.5% belongs to the top ten. The sample is drawn from a study of T cell responses to AZD1222 COVID-19 vaccine. Study information: Pooling was applied to second doses at about 4 or about 12 weeks.

Study-wide results and caveats: No repertoire was sampled before or during the peak T cell response, only after it. Females outnumbered males among donors, who were mostly white British; clonal diversity was possibly underestimated.

This clonotype was obtained from an adult in good health. The source material was peripheral blood, sampled on day 0 of AZD1222 vaccination.

CDR3 in DNA: TGTGCCATCACCCGGACTAGCGGGGGGCGCGGGTCAGATTACGAGCAGTACTTC. Its translation: CAITRTSGGRGSDYEQYF. The V gene is TRBV10-3, the J gene TRBJ2-7; 14 bases align to TRBD2. The CDR3 sequence is 18 residues long. Trimming cost V 7 bases and J 4 bases; bases outside gene matches: 15. Germline CDR1 ENHRY, CDR2 SYGVKD.